This T cell receptor beta chain was identified during a study of blood T cell repertoires in COVID-19. Study-wide background: COVID-19 samples from acute and convalescent phases originated in the United States, Italy and Spain.

The CDR3 sequence is 14 residues long. Germline trimming cut 3 bases from V and 2 bases from J; bases unmatched to any gene: 3. The germline CDR1 and CDR2 sequences are MDHEN and SYDVKM. The method was immunoSEQ multiplex PCR; TCRdb's version includes in-frame clones alone and lacks a portion of them. The data hold roughly 41,000 clones, with more than 70% observed a single time. The sample taken for sequencing was peripheral blood. The genes are TRBV28 and TRBJ2-7; 8 bases align to TRBD1. The receptor's source is a man in his sixties with active COVID-19. The CDR3 DNA follows: TGTGCCAGCAGTTTCGGGACAGGTACCTACGAGCAGTACTTC. It translates to CASSFGTGTYEQYF.